This T cell receptor beta chain was retrieved from a study of T-cell memory formation after mild COVID-19. For the study at large: Among the donors, TCR clusters were largely specific to each donor.

Whole-study results and caveats: The authors left the SARS-CoV-2 specificity of second-wave clones peaking on day 37 unconfirmed. The study found balanced CD4/CD8 in clones contracting day 15 to 85 and a CD4+ lean in later expanders. Cross-reactive memory apparently joined, as some responding clones appeared in pre-infection memory.

TCRdb analysed the 5' RACE reads with MiXCR anew, one entry per CDR3 protein. The table lists over 350,000 distinct CDR3 sequences, 24% of them singletons. The CDR3 consists of 12 residues. Germline V gene lookup returns CDR1 GTSNPN and CDR2 SVGIG (reference sequence). V shed 1 base and J shed 6 bases, with 7 bases lying between them. This clonotype was observed a few times. Its specificity is unknown. V and J are TRBV30 and TRBJ2-1; no definite D call. Specimen: PBMCs or a T cell subset sorted from them (not recorded which). This receptor was taken from an adult woman who had mild COVID-19 (a few samples of this study predate the infection). Cell type and time point are not known. The CDR3 is CAWSGLVNEQFF. The CDR3 DNA sequence: TGTGCCTGGAGTGGATTGGTCAATGAGCAGTTCTTC.